This section outlines one TCR beta chain sequence together with its context. The study recruited people aged 18 to 89 years across about 25 US areas. The data were taken from a study of blood T cell repertoires in COVID-19. Across the study: T cells, B-cell-depleted T cells, or PBMCs supplied cDNA or gDNA.

Using immunoSEQ multiplex PCR, the repertoire was profiled, and TCRdb retains in-frame clones only, with some absent. The data show 300,000 to 350,000 clones, over 80% seen once. V shed 4 bases, J shed 1 base, and the junction held 1 base outside the gene matches. Germline CDR1 is MDHEN and CDR2 is SYDVKM. The length of the CDR3 is 13 residues. Sequencing was carried out using PBMCs or T cells enriched from blood (not recorded which). The V gene is TRBV28, the J gene TRBJ2-7, with TRBD2 matching over 7 bases. The TCR was taken from a man aged 25-45 years who had recovered from COVID-19. CDR3 region: CASSWGGSYEQYF. The CDR3 DNA is TGTGCCAGCAGTTGGGGGGGTTCCTACGAGCAGTACTTC.